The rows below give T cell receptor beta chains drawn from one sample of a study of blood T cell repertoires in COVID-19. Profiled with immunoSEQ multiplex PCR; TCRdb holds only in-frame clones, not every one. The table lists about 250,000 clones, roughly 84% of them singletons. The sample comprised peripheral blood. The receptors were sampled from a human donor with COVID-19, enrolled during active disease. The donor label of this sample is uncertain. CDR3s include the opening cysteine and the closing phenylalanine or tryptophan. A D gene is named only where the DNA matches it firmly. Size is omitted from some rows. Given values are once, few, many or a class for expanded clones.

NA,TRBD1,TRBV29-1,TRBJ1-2,TGCAGCGGGGAGACACGGGGACAGGGGGGGAACTATGGCTACACCTTC,CSGETRGQGGNYGYTF
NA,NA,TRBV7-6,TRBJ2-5,TGTGCCAGCAGTTCCGAAAGCCCGACAGGTTTACAGACCCAGTACTTC,CASSSESPTGLQTQYF
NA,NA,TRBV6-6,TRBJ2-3,TGTGCCAGCAGTCGCATGCAGGGGACCACAGATACGCAGTATTTT,CASSRMQGTTDTQYF
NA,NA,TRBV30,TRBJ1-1,TGTGCCTGGAGTTCACAACTGAACACTGAAGCTTTCTTT,CAWSSQLNTEAFF
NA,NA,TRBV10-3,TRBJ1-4,TGTGCCATCAGCCAAGGGGGGGTTAATGAAAAACTGTTTTTT,CAISQGGVNEKLFF
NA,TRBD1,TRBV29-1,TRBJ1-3,TGCAGCGTCCAAAGACAGGGAGGTGACACCATATATTTT,CSVQRQGGDTIYF
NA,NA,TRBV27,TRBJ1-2,TGTGCCAGCAGTTTCGGCAGGGATGGCTATGGCTACACCTTC,CASSFGRDGYGYTF
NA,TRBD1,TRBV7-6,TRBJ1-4,TGTGCCAGCAGCTACACAGGGGATGGAGAAAAACTGTTTTTT,CASSYTGDGEKLFF
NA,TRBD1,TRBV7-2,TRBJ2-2,TGTGCCAGCAGCTGGGGGACAGTGAACACCGGGGAGCTGTTTTTT,CASSWGTVNTGELFF
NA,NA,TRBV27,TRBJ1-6,TGTGCCAGCTCCTCAGATTATAATTCACCCCTCCACTTT,CASSSDYNSPLHF
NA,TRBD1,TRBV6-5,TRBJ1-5,TGTGCCAGCAGTTACCTACGCGGACAGGGCAATCAGCCCCAGCATTTT,CASSYLRGQGNQPQHF
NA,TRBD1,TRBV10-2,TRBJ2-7,TGCGCCAGCAGTGAAGGGGGCGGCTACGAGCAGTACTTC,CASSEGGGYEQYF
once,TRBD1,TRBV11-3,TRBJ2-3,TGTGCCAGCTCACTCCGGGACAGGGGAGATACGCAGTATTTT,CASSLRDRGDTQYF
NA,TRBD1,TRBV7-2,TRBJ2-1,TGTGCCAGCAGCTTCGACAGGGTCTACAATGAGCAGTTCTTC,CASSFDRVYNEQFF
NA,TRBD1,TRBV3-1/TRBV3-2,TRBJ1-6,TGTGCCAGCAGCCCAGGGGGGCTGAGCGACTCCTATAATTCACCCCTCCACTTT,CASSPGGLSDSYNSPLHF
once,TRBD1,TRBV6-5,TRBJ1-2,TGTGCCAGCACCCGACAGGGGGAGGCTGGCTACACCTTC,CASTRQGEAGYTF
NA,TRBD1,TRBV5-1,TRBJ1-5,TGCGCCAGCAGCTGGGACAGCGGTAGCAATCAGCCCCAGCATTTT,CASSWDSGSNQPQHF
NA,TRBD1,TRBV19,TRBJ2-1,TGTGCCAGTAGTGACGACAGGGGATCCACCCTTGAGCAGTTCTTC,CASSDDRGSTLEQFF